Presented here are 18 T cell receptor beta chains from one specimen sequenced in a study of molecular identifiers for immune sequencing clone quantification. Each CDR3 protein is one row after TCRdb ran MiXCR on the PCR reads. The table includes about 320,000 distinct CDR3 sequences, about a fifth detected once. Sequencing was done on a sample of naive CD8+ T cells from blood, with Jurkat cell RNA spiked in. Subset indicated: FACS-sorted CD8+CD4-CCR7+CD45RA+ naive T cells. The origin of the receptors is a human donor in good health. Some libraries in this study had Jurkat cell RNA spiked in.

The table lists this clonotype with many counts. This sequence joins TRBV7-8 and TRBJ2-1; perhaps TRBD2 as D (5 bases). The ends were cut back, 5 bases at V and 8 bases at J, with 22 bases in the middle. Germline V gene lookup returns CDR1 SGHVS and CDR2 FQNEAQ. This CDR3 has 16 amino acids. The CDR3 DNA is TGTGCCAGCAGCCCCCTGGGAGTAGCCGCGTTATATGAGCAGTTCTTC. It translates to CASSPLGVAALYEQFF.

This clonotype was seen at least ten times. This rearrangement joins TRBV7-9 to TRBJ2-5, with D perhaps matching TRBD1 (5 bases). The CDR3 is 13 residues long. Germline V gene sequence: CDR1 SEHNR, CDR2 FQNEAQ (reference sequence). V lost 6 bases and J lost 4, with 12 bases in between. The CDR3 nucleotides read TGTGCCAGCAGACTCCAGGGTGCAGAGACCCAGTACTTC. This translates into CASRLQGAETQYF.

For this clonotype: Relative to the germline gene, one junction end is altered; a read error may explain this. The chain has TRBV5-3 and TRBJ2-1; 7 nucleotides agree with TRBD2. TRBV5-3 falls under the ORF class, with uncertain function. The CDR3 is made up of 15 amino acids. The CDR3 loop reads CASSLSLASYNEQFF. The CDR3 region has the DNA TGTGCCAGCAGCTTGTCACTAGCGTCTTACAATGAGCAGTTCTTC.

This clonotype has at least ten counts. V usage is TRBV6-2 or TRBV6-3 and J usage is TRBJ2-3; TRBD2 matches at 12 bases. The length of the CDR3 is 14 residues. Germline V lookup: CDR1 MNHEY, CDR2 SVGEGT. V dropped 8 bases and J dropped 3; count of bases not matched to a gene: 3. Here the CDR3 reads CASSSGGATDTQYF. DNA of the CDR3: TGTGCCAGCTCTAGCGGGGGGGCAACAGATACGCAGTATTTT.

With regard to this clonotype: This clone may be a read error of a much larger clone one base away. V usage is TRBV7-2 and J usage is TRBJ1-1; no clear D. Germline assignment: CDR1 SGHTA and CDR2 FQGNSA. V dropped 5 bases and J dropped 4 bases, with 26 bases sitting between them. The CDR3 loop spans 18 amino acids. Here the CDR3 reads CASSIPPYGILWGTEAFF. CDR3 sequence (DNA): TGTGCCAGCAGCATTCCCCCTTATGGCATACTCTGGGGCACTGAAGCTTTCTTT.

This clonotype showed up just a few times. The CDR3 sequence is CASSLGVPGRTEAFF. CDR3 sequence (DNA): TGTGCCAGCAGTTTAGGAGTTCCAGGGAGGACTGAAGCTTTCTTT. The V and J genes are TRBV27 and TRBJ1-1, with D tentatively TRBD1 (5 bases). Germline V CDR1 and CDR2: MNHEY, SMNVEV (reference sequence). V lost 2 bases, J lost 5 bases, and 15 bases lay in between. There are 15 residues in the CDR3.

The gene calls are TRBV11-2 and TRBJ2-1; tentatively, D is TRBD1 (5 bases). This CDR3 has 13 residues. CDR1 is SGHAT, CDR2 FQNNGV, per germline. Trimming cost V 1 base and J 10 bases, with 11 bases left between them. The CDR3 protein is CASSLGQGPEQFF. As DNA, the CDR3 is TGTGCCAGCAGCTTAGGGCAGGGCCCCGAGCAGTTCTTC.

Regarding this clonotype: Germline is not matched at one junction end, which may reflect a read error. V and J are TRBV6-2 or TRBV6-3 and TRBJ1-5, with TRBD1 as a possible D gene (6 bases). Germline CDR1 MNHEY, CDR2 SVGEGT. This CDR3 is 12 amino acids long. Written as DNA, the CDR3 is TGCGCCGGCAGTCCAGGGGAGCAGCCCCAGCATTTT. This gives the protein CAGSPGEQPQHF.

This clonotype was observed many times. The CDR3 DNA reads TGTGCCAGCAGCTCCCCCGGTTGGGGGTTAGATACGCAGTATTTT. This encodes CASSSPGWGLDTQYF. The V and J genes are TRBV7-2 and TRBJ2-3, with D possibly called TRBD1 or TRBD2 (5 bases each). The V gene lost 4 bases and the J gene lost 5 bases, with 16 bases spanning the gap. CDR3 length: 15 residues. Germline CDR1 is SGHTA and CDR2 is FQGNSA. The whole variable domain, remainder taken from reference TRBV7-2 and TRBJ2-3, is GAGVSQSPSNKVTEKGKDVELRCDPISGHTALYWYRQSLGQGLEFLIYFQGNSAPDKSGLPSDRFSAERTGGSVSTLTIQRTQQEDSAVYLCASSSPGWGLDTQYFGPGTRLTVL.

This clonotype was counted at least ten times. The rearrangement uses TRBV19 and TRBJ2-1, with 9 bases identical to TRBD2. The V and J ends lost 3 bases and 4 bases, in that order; junction bases with no gene match: 4. Germline CDR1 is LNHDA and CDR2 is SQIVND (reference sequence). The CDR3 runs to 15 residues. In nucleotides, the CDR3 is TGTGCCAGTAGTATGAGCGGGGGGCAGTACAATGAGCAGTTCTTC. This sequence encodes CASSMSGGQYNEQFF.

This clonotype has at least ten counts. The rearrangement uses TRBV28 and TRBJ2-6; possibly TRBD2 for D (6 bases). V lost 3 bases and J lost 0, with 9 bases in between. Germline V gene lookup returns CDR1 MDHEN and CDR2 SYDVKM. This CDR3 is 16 amino acids long. The CDR3 nucleotides read TGTGCCAGCAGTTTGGCGGGGTTCTCTGGGGCCAACGTCCTGACTTTC. Protein product: CASSLAGFSGANVLTF. Looking up the rest from reference TRBV28 and TRBJ2-6 gives the full variable domain: DVKVTQSSRYLVKRTGEKVFLECVQDMDHENMFWYRQDPGLGLRLIYFSYDVKMKEKGDIPEGYSVSREKKERFSLILESASTNQTSMYLCASSLAGFSGANVLTFGAGSRLTVL.

This clonotype was seen many times. The V and J genes are TRBV5-1 and TRBJ1-1; D is undetermined. The CDR3 length is 14 residues. Germline loops: CDR1 SGHRS, CDR2 YFSETQ. V lost 0 bases, J lost 1 base, and 7 bases lay in between. CDR3 sequence reads: CASSLAGRNTEAFF. For the CDR3, the DNA is TGCGCCAGCAGCTTGGCCGGGCGGAACACTGAAGCTTTCTTT.

Of note for this clonotype: A junction boundary mismatches the germline segment, possibly from a read error. The rearrangement joins TRBV30 to TRBJ2-3; 7 nucleotides agree with TRBD1. CDR1 is GTSNPN and CDR2 is SVGIG in the germline V gene (reference sequence). This CDR3 has 13 amino acids. In DNA, the CDR3 is TGTGCCTGGAGCAATACAGGGGTGGATACGCATTATTTT. Translating gives CAWSNTGVDTHYF.

A few counts support this clonotype. This chain joins TRBV7-6 and TRBJ2-1; 11 bases align to TRBD2. The germline V gene has CDR1 SGHVS and CDR2 FNYEAQ. Losses at the gene ends were 5 bases for V and 7 bases for J; bases not matched to a gene: 10. The CDR3 length is 16 residues. The CDR3 DNA reads TGTGCCAGCAGCCCTCCGTCTAGCGGGGGGTGGAATGAGCAGTTCTTC. Amino acid sequence: CASSPPSSGGWNEQFF.

The chain links TRBV19 to TRBJ2-1; 10 bases agree with TRBD1. After removal of 5 bases from V and 0 bases from J, the junction contained 13 bases not matched to a gene. This CDR3 has 19 residues. Germline V gives CDR1 LNHDA, CDR2 SQIVND (reference sequence). CDR3 nucleotide sequence: TGTGCCAGTAGTCCGGGGACAGGGGCCCTAGGTCTCTCCTACAATGAGCAGTTCTTC. Its protein product is CASSPGTGALGLSYNEQFF. Combining the CDR3 with reference TRBV19 and TRBJ2-1 gives the whole variable domain DGGITQSPKYLFRKEGQNVTLSCEQNLNHDAMYWYRQDPGQGLRLIYYSQIVNDFQKGDIAEGYSVSREKKESFPLTVTSAQKNPTAFYLCASSPGTGALGLSYNEQFFGPGTRLTVL.

This clonotype was recorded a few times. The V gene is TRBV4-2, the J gene TRBJ2-1; 8 bases map to TRBD2. V trimming: 0 bases; J trimming: 6 bases; junction bases outside the gene matches: 10. The V gene's germline CDR1 is LGHNA and CDR2 YNFKEQ. CDR3 length: 17 amino acids. Here the CDR3 DNA reads TGTGCCAGCAGCCAAGACCTCCTCGCGGGGGGTGTCAATGAGCAGTTCTTC. As protein: CASSQDLLAGGVNEQFF.

In this sample, this clonotype turned up many times. This sequence joins TRBV7-8 and TRBJ1-1; no firm D call. The CDR3 length is 16 residues. Germline CDR1 reads SGHVS; CDR2 reads FQNEAQ. Trimming left V 1 base short and J 0 bases short, with 12 bases between. The CDR3 loop is CASSLGGPLMNTEAFF. CDR3 nucleotide sequence: TGTGCCAGCAGCTTAGGAGGGCCACTCATGAACACTGAAGCTTTCTTT. Using reference TRBV7-8 and TRBJ1-1 for the parts outside the CDR3, the full variable domain is GAGVSQSPRYKVAKRGQDVALRCDPISGHVSLFWYQQALGQGPEFLTYFQNEAQLDKSGLPSDRFFAERPEGSVSTLKIQRTQQEDSAVYLCASSLGGPLMNTEAFFGQGTRLTVV.

This clonotype appeared many times. The chain has TRBV5-1 and TRBJ2-5; D assignment may be TRBD1 or TRBD2 (5 bases each). Deletions cut 6 bases from V and 5 bases from J, with 23 bases between. This CDR3 spans 16 amino acids. Per germline, CDR1 SGHRS and CDR2 YFSETQ. In nucleotides, the CDR3 is TGCGCCAGCATCTTCGGGTTCGGGGACCCAGTGGAGACCCAGTACTTC. Protein: CASIFGFGDPVETQYF.